Below, 9 T cell receptor beta chains from the same sample are listed, as sequenced in a study of control samples from healthy donors and cancer patients (dated by TCRdb to 2020 to 2021). The library came from the immunoSEQ multiplex PCR assay. The table comes from immuneACCESS by way of TCRdb, which keeps in-frame sequences with V and J called. Part of the clones is missing from these tables; in studies checked, under half for an unresolved V gene and the rest for unknown reasons. The sample table lists around 170,000 clones, about 91% of them with a count of one. 4.9% of the sample belongs to the ten largest clones. The sample comprised blood. The receptor set was obtained from a woman in her 30s in good health.

The rearrangement links TRBV5-4 to TRBJ2-1, with 10 bases identical to TRBD2. Germline values: CDR1 SGHNT, CDR2 YYREEE (reference sequence). This CDR3 region has 16 residues. J lost 9 bases, V lost 7 bases, and 16 bases had no gene match. The CDR3 nucleotides are TGTGCCAGCCAGTCCCATAGCGGGAGGAGCATGGGTGAGCAGTTCTTC. Encoded protein: CASQSHSGRSMGEQFF.

The V call is TRBV12-3 or TRBV12-4, the J call TRBJ1-1; D is ambiguous. The V and J ends lost 1 base and 11 bases respectively, with 8 bases between them. The CDR3 contains 11 residues. The CDR3 region has the DNA TGTGCCAGCAGTTTAGGGAATTTTGCTTTCTTT. As protein: CASSLGNFAFF.

The chain couples TRBV9 to TRBJ2-7, with 9 bases fitting TRBD1. Germline V gene lookup returns CDR1 SGDLS and CDR2 YYNGEE. V shed 0 bases and J 4 bases; nucleotides not matched to a gene: 2. This CDR3 is 14 amino acids long. The CDR3 is CASSVEGQGYEQYF. The CDR3 DNA reads as TGTGCCAGCAGCGTAGAGGGACAGGGTTACGAGCAGTACTTC.

The CDR3 region has the DNA TGTGCCAGTAGTATGAGGAGGGGATATAATGACGAGCAGTACTTC. Amino acids: CASSMRRGYNDEQYF. V is TRBV19 and J is TRBJ2-7; possible D gene TRBD2, 6 bases. V dropped 3 bases and J dropped 5 bases, with 17 bases sitting between them. This CDR3 has 15 amino acids. Germline V CDR1 and CDR2: LNHDA, SQIVND (reference sequence). Supplemented by reference TRBV19 and TRBJ2-7, the full variable domain reads DGGITQSPKYLFRKEGQNVTLSCEQNLNHDAMYWYRQDPGQGLRLIYYSQIVNDFQKGDIAEGYSVSREKKESFPLTVTSAQKNPTAFYLCASSMRRGYNDEQYFGPGTRLTVT.

The chain links TRBV2 to TRBJ2-7; D possibly corresponds to TRBD1 (6 bases). The germline V gene has CDR1 SNHLY and CDR2 FYNNEI. V lost 5 bases and J lost 4, with 9 bases in between. This CDR3 has 12 residues. CDR3 amino acids: CASSKQGYEQYF. As DNA, the CDR3 is TGTGCCAGCAGTAAACAGGGATACGAGCAGTACTTC.

V gene TRBV5-6 combines with J gene TRBJ1-4; D call uncertain. Germline V gives CDR1 SGHDT, CDR2 YYEEEE. This CDR3 region has 15 residues. Trimming pared 4 bases from V and 3 bases from J, leaving 13 bases between. CDR3 bases: TGTGCCAGCAGCATTACACGGCAGGCTAATGAAAAACTGTTTTTT. It specifies CASSITRQANEKLFF.

J is TRBJ1-1 and V is TRBV5-1; D is perhaps TRBD1 (5 bases). Trimming cost V 3 bases and J 4 bases, with 16 bases left between them. The length of the CDR3 is 15 residues. Germline V lookup: CDR1 SGHRS, CDR2 YFSETQ. DNA for the CDR3: TGCGCCAGCAGCTCCCGGGGAGGGACGGTCACTGAAGCTTTCTTT. Amino acid sequence: CASSSRGGTVTEAFF.

The CDR3 reads CAINQGLNTEAFF. The DNA for the CDR3 is TGTGCCATCAACCAGGGGCTGAACACTGAAGCTTTCTTT. The chain uses TRBV10-3 and TRBJ1-1; D may be TRBD1 (6 bases). This CDR3 region has 13 residues. CDR1 is ENHRY, CDR2 SYGVKD, per germline. The ends were cut back, 7 bases at V and 0 bases at J, with 9 bases in the middle.

This chain joins TRBV28 and TRBJ1-1; D is perhaps TRBD1 (5 bases). V gave up 6 bases and J gave up 0 bases, with 14 bases separating them. This CDR3 spans 15 amino acids. Germline V gene data show CDR1 as MDHEN and CDR2 as SYDVKM. Here the CDR3 DNA reads TGTGCCAGCAGGAAATCGACAGAATTGAACACTGAAGCTTTCTTT. Encoded protein: CASRKSTELNTEAFF.